A selection of T cell receptor beta chains follows, all from one sample in a study of technical replicates of blood from a few donors. Generated by immunoSEQ multiplex PCR, the TCRdb table keeps only in-frame clones and is missing some. This sample carries around 74,000 clones, 86% of them seen once, and the ten largest clones take roughly 4.4%. The source material was PBMCs. These receptors originate from a human donor in good health. Some clones in this sample may be carry-over from other donors' samples. CDR3s include the opening cysteine and the closing phenylalanine or tryptophan. A D gene is named only where the DNA matches it firmly. Clone sizes are given selectively: once, few, many, or a class where the clone is expanded.

d_call j_call v_call clone_size cdr3_aa cdr3_nt
NA TRBJ1-2 TRBV30 NA CAWNIGDYGYTF TGTGCCTGGAATATAGGGGATTATGGCTACACCTTC
NA TRBJ2-7 TRBV5-4 NA CASATGPSSYEQYF TGTGCCAGCGCAACAGGGCCAAGCTCCTACGAGCAGTACTTC
TRBD1 TRBJ1-4 TRBV7-8 once CASSFGQVNEKLFF TGTGCCAGCAGCTTTGGACAGGTTAATGAAAAACTGTTTTTT
TRBD1 TRBJ1-1 TRBV11-2 few CASSRQGSTEAFF TGTGCCAGCAGCCGACAGGGGAGCACTGAAGCTTTCTTT
TRBD1 TRBJ1-1 TRBV5-4 few CATAPGQGDSAFF TGTGCCACCGCACCGGGACAGGGAGACTCAGCTTTCTTT
NA TRBJ1-1 TRBV29-1 NA CSVREQLNTEAFF TGCAGCGTACGGGAACAGTTGAACACTGAAGCTTTCTTT
TRBD2 TRBJ2-1 TRBV4-2 NA CASRGTSGGRSSYNEQFF TGTGCCAGCAGGGGGACTAGCGGGGGGCGGAGCTCCTACAATGAGCAGTTCTTC
NA TRBJ2-1 TRBV5-1 NA CASSLSGAYNEQFF TGCGCCAGTTCTTTATCGGGAGCTTACAATGAGCAGTTCTTC
NA TRBJ2-3 TRBV7-3 NA CASSLTGGVTDTQYF TGTGCCAGCAGCTTAACGGGCGGGGTCACAGATACGCAGTATTTT
NA TRBJ2-5 TRBV13 once CASSSQGLQETQYF TGTGCCAGCAGCTCCCAAGGACTACAAGAGACCCAGTACTTC
NA TRBJ2-2 TRBV5-4 NA CASSLVSSGELFF TGTGCCAGCAGCTTGGTATCTTCCGGGGAGCTGTTTTTT
NA TRBJ1-2 TRBV10-3 NA CAISESETTYGYTF TGTGCCATCAGTGAGTCCGAAACGACATATGGCTACACCTTC
NA TRBJ2-4 TRBV7-2 NA CASSSWTQQGIQYF TGTGCCAGCAGCTCTTGGACCCAGCAGGGCATTCAGTACTTC
TRBD1 TRBJ1-1 TRBV7-2 few CASSYGTGTPEAFF TGTGCCAGCAGCTACGGGACAGGGACCCCTGAAGCTTTCTTT
TRBD2 TRBJ2-7 TRBV5-6 NA CASSLRGLAESSYEQYF TGTGCCAGCAGCTTGAGGGGACTAGCGGAGAGCTCCTACGAGCAGTACTTC
TRBD2 TRBJ2-5 TRBV11-2 NA CASSLISGGAQETQYF TGTGCCAGCAGCTTGATAAGCGGGGGGGCTCAAGAGACCCAGTACTTC
TRBD2 TRBJ2-5 TRBV10-3 NA CASSWGGDRQETQYF TGTGCCTCTTCCTGGGGGGGGGATCGGCAAGAGACCCAGTACTTC
NA TRBJ1-1 TRBV27 NA CASSLRGAVTEAFF TGTGCCAGCAGTTTGCGGGGGGCGGTAACTGAAGCTTTCTTT
TRBD2 TRBJ2-7 TRBV7-2 NA CASSSRTSGLSYEQYF TGTGCCAGCAGCTCCCGGACTAGCGGGCTCTCCTACGAGCAGTACTTC
TRBD2 TRBJ2-6 TRBV7-2 NA CASSLMRGANGANVLTF TGTGCCAGCAGTCTCATGCGGGGGGCTAACGGGGCCAACGTCCTGACTTTC
NA TRBJ2-3 TRBV11-3 NA CASSPSPANTDTQYF TGTGCCAGCAGCCCGAGTCCCGCCAACACAGATACGCAGTATTTT
NA TRBJ2-3 TRBV7-2 NA CASSSLASSTDTQYF TGTGCCAGCAGCTCCCTAGCGTCTAGCACAGATACGCAGTATTTT
NA TRBJ1-6 TRBV21-1 NA CDKRGGGHF TGTGACAAAAGGGGTGGCGGTCACTTT
NA TRBJ2-7 TRBV6-5 NA CASSYSAGYEQYF TGTGCCAGCAGTTACTCGGCAGGCTACGAGCAGTACTTC
TRBD2 TRBJ2-3 TRBV5-1 NA CASTRLAGGSTDTQYF TGCGCCAGCACCCGACTAGCGGGGGGGTCCACAGATACGCAGTATTTT
NA TRBJ2-7 TRBV2 NA CASNLGLASYEQYF TGTGCCAGCAACCTGGGACTGGCCTCCTACGAGCAGTACTTC
NA TRBJ1-6 TRBV5-4 NA CASSLGQNNSPLHF TGTGCCAGCAGCTTGGGCCAGAATAATTCACCCCTCCACTTT
TRBD2 TRBJ2-3 TRBV2 NA CASSDLGLAGSTDTQYF TGTGCCAGCAGTGACCTAGGACTAGCGGGGAGCACAGATACGCAGTATTTT
NA TRBJ2-3 TRBV5-6 NA CASSYGDTQYF TGTGCCAGCAGCTACGGAGATACGCAGTATTTT
TRBD1 TRBJ1-2 TRBV19 NA CASSTRQGMGYTF TGTGCCAGTAGTACTAGACAGGGGATGGGCTACACCTTC
NA TRBJ2-5 TRBV30 NA CAWSVQTGQETQYF TGTGCCTGGAGTGTACAGACAGGCCAAGAGACCCAGTACTTC
TRBD1 TRBJ2-1 TRBV9 NA CASSVQTGQGVNEQFF TGTGCCAGCAGCGTACAGACGGGACAGGGGGTCAATGAGCAGTTCTTC
NA TRBJ1-4 TRBV7-6 NA CASSLLYRDEKLFF TGTGCCAGCAGCTTACTTTACAGGGATGAAAAACTGTTTTTT
NA TRBJ1-1 TRBV11-2 NA CASSLNLVDTEAFF TGTGCCAGCAGCTTAAATTTAGTTGACACTGAAGCTTTCTTT
TRBD2 TRBJ2-1 TRBV4-2 NA CASSQVPTSGLNNEQFF TGTGCCAGCAGCCAAGTTCCAACTAGCGGGCTTAACAATGAGCAGTTCTTC
TRBD2 TRBJ2-3 TRBV4-1 NA CASSQGTSKGTQYF TGCGCCAGCAGCCAAGGGACTAGCAAGGGTACGCAGTATTTT
NA TRBJ2-7 TRBV9 NA CASSVIAESYEQYF TGTGCCAGCAGCGTAATAGCGGAGTCCTACGAGCAGTACTTC
NA TRBJ2-5 TRBV2 NA CASSGAAQETQYF TGTGCCAGCAGTGGGGCAGCCCAAGAGACCCAGTACTTC
NA TRBJ1-4 TRBV5-1 once CASSLGVLNEKLFF TGCGCCAGCAGCTTGGGAGTTCTTAATGAAAAACTGTTTTTT
NA TRBJ1-1 TRBV13 NA CASSLEGEDTEAFF TGTGCCAGCAGCTTAGAAGGGGAGGACACTGAAGCTTTCTTT
NA TRBJ2-1 TRBV5-1 NA CASSSYREGNEQFF TGCGCCAGCAGCTCGTACAGGGAGGGCAATGAGCAGTTCTTC
NA TRBJ2-7 TRBV21-1 NA CAPLQGPTYEQYF TGTGCCCCCCTACAGGGGCCCACCTACGAGCAGTACTTC
NA TRBJ1-5 TRBV30 NA CACQGTPGGDQPQHF TGTGCCTGTCAGGGGACCCCTGGGGGAGATCAGCCCCAGCATTTT
NA TRBJ1-3 TRBV6-9 few CASRPESRPSGNTIYF TGTGCCAGCAGGCCCGAAAGCCGCCCCTCTGGAAACACCATATATTTT
TRBD1 TRBJ1-2 TRBV5-6 NA CASSFLGQKYGYTF TGTGCCAGCAGCTTTCTGGGACAGAAATATGGCTACACCTTC
NA TRBJ1-1 TRBV6-6 NA CASSQDRNTEAFF TGTGCCAGCAGCCAAGACAGGAACACTGAAGCTTTCTTT
NA TRBJ2-2 TRBV25-1 few CASSEEGVITGNTGELFF TGTGCCAGCAGTGAGGAAGGGGTAATTACGGGGAACACCGGGGAGCTGTTTTTT
TRBD1 TRBJ1-2 TRBV28 NA CASSIGDRRGYTF TGTGCCAGCAGCATTGGGGACAGGCGGGGCTACACCTTC
TRBD2 TRBJ2-1 TRBV6-6 NA CASRTGGPVTNEQFF TGTGCCAGCAGGACGGGGGGGCCGGTCACCAATGAGCAGTTCTTC
NA TRBJ2-7 TRBV5-5 once CASSLGDRTNEQYF TGTGCCAGCAGCTTGGGAGACAGAACCAACGAGCAGTACTTC
NA TRBJ2-2 TRBV7-2 NA CASSPTLFNTGELFF TGTGCCAGCAGCCCCACCCTATTTAACACCGGGGAGCTGTTTTTT
TRBD1 TRBJ2-2 TRBV30 NA CAWQGAGIGELFF TGTGCCTGGCAGGGGGCTGGAATCGGGGAGCTGTTTTTT
NA TRBJ2-3 TRBV5-1 NA CASSLGAASSTDTQYF TGCGCCAGCAGCTTGGGGGCAGCCTCTAGCACAGATACGCAGTATTTT
NA TRBJ2-1 TRBV4-2 NA CASSPGWTYNEQFF TGTGCCAGCAGCCCGGGGTGGACCTACAATGAGCAGTTCTTC
NA TRBJ2-7 TRBV19 once CASSIGGSSYEQYF TGTGCCAGTAGTATTGGGGGGAGTTCCTACGAGCAGTACTTC
TRBD1 TRBJ2-7 TRBV5-4 NA CASSSTQGAHEQYF TGTGCCAGCAGCAGCACACAGGGGGCCCACGAGCAGTACTTC
TRBD1 TRBJ2-2 TRBV4-3 once CASSQLDRGTGELFF TGCGCCAGCAGCCAGTTGGACAGGGGGACCGGGGAGCTGTTTTTT
NA TRBJ2-6 TRBV5-1 NA CASSLVGAQASGANVLTF TGCGCCAGCAGCTTGGTAGGGGCCCAGGCCTCTGGGGCCAACGTCCTGACTTTC
NA TRBJ2-7 TRBV11-2 NA CATHPGGPLRGQYF TGTGCCACTCACCCCGGCGGGCCGCTACGAGGGCAGTACTTC
NA TRBJ2-7 TRBV19 NA CASSIRGMSSYEQYF TGTGCCAGTAGTATACGGGGGATGAGCTCCTACGAGCAGTACTTC